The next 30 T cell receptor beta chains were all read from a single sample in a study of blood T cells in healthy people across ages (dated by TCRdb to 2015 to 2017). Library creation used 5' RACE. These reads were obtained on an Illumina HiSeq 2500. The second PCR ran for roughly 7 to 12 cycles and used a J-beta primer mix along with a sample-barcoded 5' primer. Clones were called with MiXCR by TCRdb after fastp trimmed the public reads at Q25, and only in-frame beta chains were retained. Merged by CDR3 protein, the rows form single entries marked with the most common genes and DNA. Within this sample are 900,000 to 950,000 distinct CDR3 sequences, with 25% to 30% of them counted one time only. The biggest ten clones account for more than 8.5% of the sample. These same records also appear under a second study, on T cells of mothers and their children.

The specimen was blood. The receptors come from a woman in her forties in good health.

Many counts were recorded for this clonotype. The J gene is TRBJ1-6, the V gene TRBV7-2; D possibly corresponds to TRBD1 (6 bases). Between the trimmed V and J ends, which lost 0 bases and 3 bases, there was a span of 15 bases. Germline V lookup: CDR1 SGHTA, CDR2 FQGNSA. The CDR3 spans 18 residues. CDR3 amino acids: CASSLAGGSFNYNSPLHF. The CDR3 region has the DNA TGTGCCAGCAGCTTAGCCGGGGGCAGTTTCAACTATAATTCACCCCTCCACTTT.

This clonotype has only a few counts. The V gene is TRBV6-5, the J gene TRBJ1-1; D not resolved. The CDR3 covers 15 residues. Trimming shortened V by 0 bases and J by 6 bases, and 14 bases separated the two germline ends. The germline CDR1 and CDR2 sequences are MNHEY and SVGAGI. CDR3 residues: CASSYSINAMAEAFF. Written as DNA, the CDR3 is TGTGCCAGCAGTTACTCGATTAACGCAATGGCTGAAGCTTTCTTT.

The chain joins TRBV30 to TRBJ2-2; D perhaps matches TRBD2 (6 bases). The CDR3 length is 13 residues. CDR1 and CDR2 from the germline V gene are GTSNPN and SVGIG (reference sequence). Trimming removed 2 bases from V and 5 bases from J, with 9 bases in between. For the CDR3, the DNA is TGTGCCTGGAGTTTCGGGGGAACCGGGGAGCTGTTTTTT. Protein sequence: CAWSFGGTGELFF.

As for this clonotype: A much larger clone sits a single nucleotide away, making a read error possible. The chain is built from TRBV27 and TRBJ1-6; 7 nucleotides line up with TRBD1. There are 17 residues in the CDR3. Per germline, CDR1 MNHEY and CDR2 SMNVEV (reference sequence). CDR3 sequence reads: CASSPGQTTTLNSPPHF. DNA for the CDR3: TGTGCCAGCAGTCCGGGACAGACTACTACCCTTAATTCACCCCCCCACTTT.

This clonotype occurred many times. CDR3 protein: CSGKDIFRSYNEQFF. In DNA, the CDR3 is TGCAGCGGGAAAGACATCTTCCGCTCCTACAATGAGCAGTTCTTC. J is TRBJ2-1 and V is TRBV29-1; D unresolved. Between the trimmed V and J ends, which lost 7 bases and 0 bases, there was a span of 16 bases. The CDR3 is 15 amino acids. Germline CDR1 SQVTM, CDR2 ANQGSEA.

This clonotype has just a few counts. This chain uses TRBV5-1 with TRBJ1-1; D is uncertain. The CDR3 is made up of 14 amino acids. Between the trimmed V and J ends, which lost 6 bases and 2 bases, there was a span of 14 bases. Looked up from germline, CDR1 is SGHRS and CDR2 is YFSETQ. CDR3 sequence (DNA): TGCGCCAGCATGCCCTCCGGTGGCAACACTGAAGCTTTCTTT. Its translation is CASMPSGGNTEAFF.

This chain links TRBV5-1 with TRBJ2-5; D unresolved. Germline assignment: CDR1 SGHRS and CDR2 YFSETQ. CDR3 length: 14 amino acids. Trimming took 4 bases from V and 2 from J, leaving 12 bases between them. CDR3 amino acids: CASSIGPGQETQYF. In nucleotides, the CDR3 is TGCGCCAGCAGCATAGGACCAGGACAAGAGACCCAGTACTTC.

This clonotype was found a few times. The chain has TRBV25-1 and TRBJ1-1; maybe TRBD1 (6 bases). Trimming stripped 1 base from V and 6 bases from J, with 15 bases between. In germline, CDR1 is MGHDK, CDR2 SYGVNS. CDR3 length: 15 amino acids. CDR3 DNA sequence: TGTGCCAGCAGTGAATCAAACAGGGCGAAGTCTGAAGCTTTCTTT. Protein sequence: CASSESNRAKSEAFF.

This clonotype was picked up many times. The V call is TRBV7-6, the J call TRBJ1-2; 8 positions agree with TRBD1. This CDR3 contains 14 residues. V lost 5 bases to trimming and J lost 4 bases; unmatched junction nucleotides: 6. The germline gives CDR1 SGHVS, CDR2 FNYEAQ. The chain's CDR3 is CASSPYQGAYGYTF. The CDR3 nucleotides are TGTGCCAGCAGCCCCTACCAGGGGGCCTATGGCTACACCTTC.

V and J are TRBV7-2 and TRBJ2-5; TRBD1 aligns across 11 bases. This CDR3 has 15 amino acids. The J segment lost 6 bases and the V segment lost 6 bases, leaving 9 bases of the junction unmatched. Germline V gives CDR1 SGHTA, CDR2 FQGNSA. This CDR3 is CASRPGQGARKTQYF. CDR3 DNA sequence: TGTGCCAGCAGACCTGGACAGGGGGCGAGAAAGACCCAGTACTTC.

The CDR3 loop reads CASSPGQGGQHF. As DNA, the CDR3 is TGTGCCAGCAGCCCTGGACAGGGTGGGCAGCATTTT. The chain has TRBV7-8 and TRBJ1-5, with 8 bases aligning to TRBD1. Germline V gene lookup returns CDR1 SGHVS and CDR2 FQNEAQ. J was trimmed by 13 bases and V by 5 bases; bases with no gene match: 7. CDR3 length: 12 residues.

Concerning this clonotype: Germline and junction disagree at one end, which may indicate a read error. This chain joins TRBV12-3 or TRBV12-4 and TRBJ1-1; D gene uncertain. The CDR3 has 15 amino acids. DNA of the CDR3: TGCGCCAGCAGTTCGGTGGCTGCAAGGTACACTGAAGCTTTCTTT. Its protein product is CASSSVAARYTEAFF.

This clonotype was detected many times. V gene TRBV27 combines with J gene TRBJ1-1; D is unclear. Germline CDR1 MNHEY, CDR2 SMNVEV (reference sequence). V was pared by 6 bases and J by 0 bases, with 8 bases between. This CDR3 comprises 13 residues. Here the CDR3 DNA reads TGTGCCAGCAGCTTAACCGTGAACACTGAAGCTTTCTTT. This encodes CASSLTVNTEAFF.

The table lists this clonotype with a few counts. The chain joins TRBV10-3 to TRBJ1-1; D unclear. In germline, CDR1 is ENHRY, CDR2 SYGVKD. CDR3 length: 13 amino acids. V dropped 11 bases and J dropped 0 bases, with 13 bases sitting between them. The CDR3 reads CAVTGSMNTEAFF. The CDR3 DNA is TGTGCCGTTACGGGTTCCATGAACACTGAAGCTTTCTTT.

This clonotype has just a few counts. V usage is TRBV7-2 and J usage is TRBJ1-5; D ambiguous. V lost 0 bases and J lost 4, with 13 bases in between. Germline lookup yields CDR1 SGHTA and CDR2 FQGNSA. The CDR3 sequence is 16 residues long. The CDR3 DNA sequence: TGTGCCAGCAGCTTAGCGGGCAGGTCCCCGAATCAGCCCCAGCATTTT. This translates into CASSLAGRSPNQPQHF.

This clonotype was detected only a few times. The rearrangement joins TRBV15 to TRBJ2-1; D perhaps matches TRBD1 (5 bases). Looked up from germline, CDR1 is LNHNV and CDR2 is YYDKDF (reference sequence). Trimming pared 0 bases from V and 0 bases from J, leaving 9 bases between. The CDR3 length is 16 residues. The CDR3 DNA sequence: TGTGCCACCAGCAGAGAGGCAGGGCACTCCTACAATGAGCAGTTCTTC. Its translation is CATSREAGHSYNEQFF.

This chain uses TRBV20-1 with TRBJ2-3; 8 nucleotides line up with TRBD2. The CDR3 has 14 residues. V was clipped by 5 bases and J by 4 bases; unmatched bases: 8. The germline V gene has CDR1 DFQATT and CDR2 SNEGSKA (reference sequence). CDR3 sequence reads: CSAPERGRADTQYF. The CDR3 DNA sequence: TGCAGTGCTCCTGAGCGGGGGAGGGCAGATACGCAGTATTTT.

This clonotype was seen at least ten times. CDR3: CASAGDGNSPLHF. The CDR3 DNA is TGTGCCAGCGCGGGGGATGGGAATTCACCCCTCCACTTT. This sequence joins TRBV6-4 and TRBJ1-6; possibly TRBD1 for D (5 bases). The germline CDR1 and CDR2 sequences are MRHNA and SNTAGT. V shed 8 bases and J shed 7 bases, with 12 bases lying between them. This CDR3 comprises 13 residues.

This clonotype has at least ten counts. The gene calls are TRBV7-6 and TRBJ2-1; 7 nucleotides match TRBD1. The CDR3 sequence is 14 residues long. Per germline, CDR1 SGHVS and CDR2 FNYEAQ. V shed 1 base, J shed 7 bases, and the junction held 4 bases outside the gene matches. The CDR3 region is CASSLGGGLNEQFF. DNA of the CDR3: TGTGCCAGCAGCTTAGGAGGGGGCTTGAATGAGCAGTTCTTC.

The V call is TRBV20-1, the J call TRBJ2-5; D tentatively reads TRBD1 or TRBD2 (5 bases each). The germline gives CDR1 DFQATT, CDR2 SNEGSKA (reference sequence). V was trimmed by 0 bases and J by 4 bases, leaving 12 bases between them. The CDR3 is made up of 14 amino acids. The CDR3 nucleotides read TGCAGTGCTAGAGATTGGTCGGGGCGAGAGACCCAGTACTTC. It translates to CSARDWSGRETQYF.

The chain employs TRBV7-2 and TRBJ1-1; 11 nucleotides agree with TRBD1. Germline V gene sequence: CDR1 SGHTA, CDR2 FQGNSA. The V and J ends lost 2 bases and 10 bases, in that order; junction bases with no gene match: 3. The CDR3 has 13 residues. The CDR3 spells CASSLLGTGGAFF. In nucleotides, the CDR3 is TGTGCCAGCAGCTTATTAGGGACAGGGGGAGCTTTCTTT.

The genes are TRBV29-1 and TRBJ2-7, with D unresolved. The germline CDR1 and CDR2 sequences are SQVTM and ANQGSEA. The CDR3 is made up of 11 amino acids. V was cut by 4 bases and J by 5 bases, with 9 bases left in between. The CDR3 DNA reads TGCAGCGTTGTGGGGAAAAACGAGCAGTACTTC. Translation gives CSVVGKNEQYF.

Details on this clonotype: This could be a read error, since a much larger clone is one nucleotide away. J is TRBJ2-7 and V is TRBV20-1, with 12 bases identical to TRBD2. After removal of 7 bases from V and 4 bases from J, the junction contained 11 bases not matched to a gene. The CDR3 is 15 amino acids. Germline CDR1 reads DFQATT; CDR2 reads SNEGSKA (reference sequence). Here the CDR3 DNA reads TGCAGTGATAGTATCGCCGGGACTAGCGGGTACGAGCAGTACTTC. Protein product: CSDSIAGTSGYEQYF.

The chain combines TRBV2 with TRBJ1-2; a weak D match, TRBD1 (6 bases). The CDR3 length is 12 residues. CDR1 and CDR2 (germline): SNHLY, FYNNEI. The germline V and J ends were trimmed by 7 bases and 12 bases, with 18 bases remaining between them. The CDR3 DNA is TGTGCCAGCACCCCAGTCAGGGGTTGGGACACCTTC. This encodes CASTPVRGWDTF.

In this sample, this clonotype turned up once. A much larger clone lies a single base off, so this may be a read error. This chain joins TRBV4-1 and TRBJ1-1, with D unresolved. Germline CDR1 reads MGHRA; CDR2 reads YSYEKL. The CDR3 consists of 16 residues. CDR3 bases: TGCGGCAGCAGCCAAGATAACCCCTATCGGAACACTGAAGCTTTCTTT. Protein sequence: CGSSQDNPYRNTEAFF.

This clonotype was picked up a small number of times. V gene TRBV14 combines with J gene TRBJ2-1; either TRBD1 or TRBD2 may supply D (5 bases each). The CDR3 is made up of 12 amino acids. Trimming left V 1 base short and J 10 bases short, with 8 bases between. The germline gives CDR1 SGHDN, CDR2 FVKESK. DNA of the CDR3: TGTGCCAGCAGCCAAGGGGGACGCGAGCAGTTCTTC. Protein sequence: CASSQGGREQFF.

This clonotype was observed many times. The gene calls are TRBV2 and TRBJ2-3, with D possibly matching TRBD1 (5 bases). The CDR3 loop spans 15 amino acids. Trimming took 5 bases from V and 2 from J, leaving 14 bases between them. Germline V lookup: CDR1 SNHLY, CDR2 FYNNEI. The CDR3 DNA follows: TGTGCCAGCAGTAAACAGGTTTTACTCACAGATACGCAGTATTTT. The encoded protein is CASSKQVLLTDTQYF.

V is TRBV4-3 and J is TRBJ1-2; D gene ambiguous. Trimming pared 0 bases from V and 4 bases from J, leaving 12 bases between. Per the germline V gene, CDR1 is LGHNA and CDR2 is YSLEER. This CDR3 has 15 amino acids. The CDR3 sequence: CASSQDSTGLYGYTF. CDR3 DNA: TGCGCCAGCAGCCAAGATTCAACTGGACTCTATGGCTACACCTTC.

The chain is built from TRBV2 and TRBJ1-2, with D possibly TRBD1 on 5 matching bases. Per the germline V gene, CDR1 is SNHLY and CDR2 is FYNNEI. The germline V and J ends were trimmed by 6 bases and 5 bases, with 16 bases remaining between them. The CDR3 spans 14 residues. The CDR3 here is CASRGTGTFYGYTF. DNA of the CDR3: TGTGCCAGCAGGGGAACCGGGACGTTTTATGGCTACACCTTC.

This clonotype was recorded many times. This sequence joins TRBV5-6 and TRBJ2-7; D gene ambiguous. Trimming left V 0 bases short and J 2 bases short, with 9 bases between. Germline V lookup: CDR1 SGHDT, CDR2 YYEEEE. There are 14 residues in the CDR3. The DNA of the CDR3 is TGTGCCAGCAGCTTGGCCGGGTCAACCTACGAGCAGTACTTC. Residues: CASSLAGSTYEQYF.